A single sample gave rise to the 27 T cell receptor beta chains below, sequenced in a study of T cell changes during pregnancy in multiple sclerosis. The table came from immunoSEQ multiplex PCR; TCRdb's copy has only in-frame clones and leaves some out. The sample includes tens of thousands of clones, 93% seen only once; the top ten take roughly 1.4%. The sample here was peripheral blood, taken in the third trimester of pregnancy. Receptors originate from a female donor in good health, enrolled as a control in a pregnancy study.

On this clone itself: At the DNA level, this CDR3 is encoded by other sequences in the same sample as well. This rearrangement joins TRBV15 to TRBJ2-7; TRBD2 matches at 13 bases. V shed 3 bases, J shed 2 bases, and the junction held 1 base outside the gene matches. Germline CDR1 is LNHNV and CDR2 is YYDKDF (reference sequence). There are 15 residues in the CDR3. DNA for the CDR3: TGTGCCACCAGCAGGGGGACTAGCGGGACCTACGAGCAGTACTTC. Amino acids: CATSRGTSGTYEQYF.

This chain links TRBV5-1 with TRBJ1-2, with D tentatively TRBD1 (5 bases). Per germline, CDR1 SGHRS and CDR2 YFSETQ. V was shortened by 3 bases and J by 0 bases, with 12 bases between the two germline ends. There are 15 residues in the CDR3. The CDR3, as DNA: TGCGCCAGCAGCTATTCACAGGAGACTAACTATGGCTACACCTTC. Translation: CASSYSQETNYGYTF.

The chain employs TRBV5-1 and TRBJ1-5; D is unclear. Germline loops: CDR1 SGHRS, CDR2 YFSETQ. The CDR3 is 14 residues long. With 4 bases removed from V and 4 bases from J, the gap between germline ends came to 12 bases. CDR3 coding DNA: TGCGCCAGCAGCACCGGACTCTCTAATCAGCCCCAGCATTTT. It translates to CASSTGLSNQPQHF.

The chain recombines TRBV10-2 with TRBJ1-1; D unresolved. Germline CDR1 reads WSHSY; CDR2 reads SAAADI. This CDR3 has 15 amino acids. The V end lost 3 bases, the J end lost 2 bases, and 13 bases lay between the germline ends. In nucleotides, the CDR3 is TGCGCCAGCAGTGAAACCCTCGCAGGAAACACTGAAGCTTTCTTT. It translates to CASSETLAGNTEAFF.

The gene calls are TRBV19 and TRBJ2-3; D is perhaps TRBD2 (7 bases). V dropped 6 bases and J dropped 2 bases, with 12 bases sitting between them. Germline V lookup: CDR1 LNHDA, CDR2 SQIVND (reference sequence). The CDR3 has 14 residues. The CDR3 spells CASSLGGLTDTQYF. The DNA for the CDR3 is TGTGCCAGTAGCCTGGGGGGGCTCACAGATACGCAGTATTTT.

The chain has TRBV28 and TRBJ2-7, with 8 bases matching TRBD2. This CDR3 contains 12 residues. Germline V CDR1 and CDR2: MDHEN, SYDVKM. V shed 5 bases, J shed 12 bases, and the junction held 9 bases outside the gene matches. The CDR3 region is CASSLSQRESYF. CDR3 coding DNA: TGTGCCAGCAGTCTCTCCCAGCGGGAGTCGTACTTC.

The rearrangement uses TRBV5-4 and TRBJ2-7, with D possibly matching TRBD2 (6 bases). The V end was cut by 4 bases, the J end by 1 base, with 12 bases between. CDR3 length: 14 amino acids. Germline CDR1 reads SGHNT; CDR2 reads YYREEE (reference sequence). The CDR3 spells CASSPYGSSYEQYF. In DNA, the CDR3 is TGTGCCAGCAGCCCTTACGGGAGTTCCTACGAGCAGTACTTC. The complete variable domain, with remaining parts taken from reference TRBV5-4 and TRBJ2-7, reads ETGVTQSPTHLIKTRGQQVTLRCSSQSGHNTVSWYQQALGQGPQFIFQYYREEENGRGNFPPRFSGLQFPNYSSELNVNALELDDSALYLCASSPYGSSYEQYFGPGTRLTVT.

The count of this clone is one. The chain is built from TRBV6-5 and TRBJ2-6; no clear D gene. The CDR3 is 14 residues long. V lost 7 bases and J lost 0, with 7 bases in between. Germline CDR1 is MNHEY and CDR2 is SVGAGI. The CDR3 DNA sequence: TGTGCCAGCACTCGTAGCTCTGGGGCCAACGTCCTGACTTTC. It specifies CASTRSSGANVLTF.

The rearrangement links TRBV4-1 to TRBJ2-2; 11 bases are a match to TRBD2. V was pared by 4 bases and J by 6 bases, with 10 bases of the junction left unmatched. The CDR3 consists of 17 residues. Per the germline V gene, CDR1 is MGHRA and CDR2 is YSYEKL. The CDR3 spells CASSPVLAGVGAGELFF. The CDR3 region has the DNA TGCGCCAGCAGCCCGGTACTAGCGGGAGTGGGGGCCGGGGAGCTGTTTTTT.

This chain links TRBV7-8 with TRBJ1-2, with no clear D. The V and J ends lost 4 bases and 3 bases respectively, with 15 bases between them. This CDR3 contains 15 residues. Germline CDR1 and CDR2: SGHVS and FQNEAQ. CDR3 residues: CASSSGSGSYYGYTF. The CDR3 DNA is TGTGCCAGCAGCTCAGGATCAGGATCCTACTATGGCTACACCTTC.

The V and J genes are TRBV28 and TRBJ1-2; the D gene is possibly TRBD1 (6 bases). Germline assignment: CDR1 MDHEN and CDR2 SYDVKM. The V and J ends lost 6 bases and 5 bases respectively, with 16 bases between them. The CDR3 totals 14 residues. The DNA of the CDR3 is TGTGCCAGCAGCCCTGGGGGGGGCTGGTATGGCTACACCTTC. It is translated as CASSPGGGWYGYTF.

The J gene is TRBJ2-1, the V gene TRBV5-6; 11 bases are a match to TRBD2. V was clipped by 5 bases and J by 6 bases; unmatched bases: 7. CDR1 and CDR2 from the germline V gene are SGHDT and YYEEEE. This CDR3 has 15 residues. CDR3 nucleotide sequence: TGTGCCAGCAGTTCCTCTCTAGCGGGAGGCAATGAGCAGTTCTTC. Encoded protein: CASSSSLAGGNEQFF. Filled out from reference TRBV5-6 and TRBJ2-1, the complete variable domain reads DAGVTQSPTHLIKTRGQQVTLRCSPKSGHDTVSWYQQALGQGPQFIFQYYEEEERQRGNFPDRFSGHQFPNYSSELNVNALLLGDSALYLCASSSSLAGGNEQFFGPGTRLTVL.

The rearrangement uses TRBV5-4 and TRBJ2-3; D call uncertain. The length of the CDR3 is 12 residues. The germline CDR1 and CDR2 sequences are SGHNT and YYREEE (reference sequence). Trimming pared 4 bases from V and 4 bases from J, leaving 7 bases between. The CDR3 DNA reads TGTGCCAGCAGCGTGACTGCAGATACGCAGTATTTT. Its protein is CASSVTADTQYF. The variable domain in full, with the rest retrieved from reference TRBV5-4 and TRBJ2-3, is ETGVTQSPTHLIKTRGQQVTLRCSSQSGHNTVSWYQQALGQGPQFIFQYYREEENGRGNFPPRFSGLQFPNYSSELNVNALELDDSALYLCASSVTADTQYFGPGTRLTVL.

V usage is TRBV18 and J usage is TRBJ2-2, with a tentative D call TRBD2 (6 bases). V was clipped by 3 bases and J by 4 bases, with 9 bases between them. CDR1 is KGHSH and CDR2 is LQKENI in the germline V gene. This CDR3 spans 14 amino acids. In DNA form, the CDR3 reads TGTGCCAGCTCACCTGGGACTCGCACCGGGGAGCTGTTTTTT. It translates to CASSPGTRTGELFF.

This chain uses TRBV2 with TRBJ2-2, with a tentative D call TRBD2 (7 bases). V lost 6 bases to trimming and J lost 7 bases, with 12 bases between them. The CDR3 totals 13 residues. CDR1 is SNHLY and CDR2 is FYNNEI in the germline V gene. This CDR3 reads CASRGGENGELFF. CDR3 coding DNA: TGTGCCAGCAGAGGGGGGGAGAACGGGGAGCTGTTTTTT.

The J gene is TRBJ2-7, the V gene TRBV29-1; weak D call: TRBD1 (6 bases). V lost 1 base, J lost 6 bases, and 16 bases lay in between. The germline V gene has CDR1 SQVTM and CDR2 ANQGSEA. This CDR3 is 14 amino acids long. The CDR3 sequence: CSVEGRRGSGEQYF. For the CDR3, the DNA is TGCAGCGTTGAAGGACGCAGGGGATCTGGCGAGCAGTACTTC.

The chain recombines TRBV19 with TRBJ1-2; possibly TRBD1 for D (6 bases). The CDR3 consists of 15 residues. The ends were cut back, 3 bases at V and 3 bases at J, with 14 bases in the middle. Germline CDR1 reads LNHDA; CDR2 reads SQIVND (reference sequence). The CDR3 DNA is TGTGCCAGTAGTATCCAGACAGGACTCTACTATGGCTACACCTTC. Its protein is CASSIQTGLYYGYTF. Based on the CDR3 plus reference TRBV19 and TRBJ1-2, the full variable domain is DGGITQSPKYLFRKEGQNVTLSCEQNLNHDAMYWYRQDPGQGLRLIYYSQIVNDFQKGDIAEGYSVSREKKESFPLTVTSAQKNPTAFYLCASSIQTGLYYGYTFGSGTRLTVV.

The chain links TRBV7-9 to TRBJ2-7; 8 nucleotides line up with TRBD1. The CDR3 sequence is 14 residues long. The V gene's germline CDR1 is SEHNR and CDR2 FQNEAQ (reference sequence). V lost 4 bases and J lost 3; bases outside the gene matches: 5. The CDR3: CASSSYGQGYEQYF. CDR3 nucleotide sequence: TGTGCCAGCAGCTCTTACGGACAGGGCTACGAGCAGTACTTC. Full variable domain (remainder filled in from reference TRBV7-9 and TRBJ2-7): DTGVSQNPRHKITKRGQNVTFRCDPISEHNRLYWYRQTLGQGPEFLTYFQNEAQLEKSRLLSDRFSAERPKGSFSTLEIQRTEQGDSAMYLCASSSYGQGYEQYFGPGTRLTVT.

The genes are TRBV11-3 and TRBJ2-1; 8 bases align to TRBD2. J was trimmed by 5 bases and V by 4 bases; bases with no gene match: 10. Per the germline V gene, CDR1 is SGHNT and CDR2 is YENEEA. CDR3 length: 16 amino acids. CDR3 sequence (DNA): TGTGCCAGCAGCTCCCCCCAGGCGGGAGGAGACAATGAGCAGTTCTTC. Amino acid sequence: CASSSPQAGGDNEQFF. The variable domain in full, with the rest retrieved from reference TRBV11-3 and TRBJ2-1, is EAGVVQSPRYKIIEKKQPVAFWCNPISGHNTLYWYLQNLGQGPELLIRYENEEAVDDSQLPKDRFSAERLKGVDSTLKIQPAELGDSAVYLCASSSPQAGGDNEQFFGPGTRLTVL.

The rearrangement joins TRBV4-1 to TRBJ2-5; 9 bases map to TRBD1. The CDR3 length is 15 residues. V lost 1 base, J lost 4 bases, and 4 bases stayed unmatched. Per germline, CDR1 MGHRA and CDR2 YSYEKL. The CDR3 loop is CASSQGTGALETQYF. CDR3 in DNA: TGCGCCAGCAGCCAAGGGACAGGGGCGTTAGAGACCCAGTACTTC.

The chain has TRBV5-5 and TRBJ2-1; 12 bases match TRBD2. The length of the CDR3 is 15 residues. Losses at the gene ends were 0 bases for V and 6 bases for J; bases not matched to a gene: 1. Germline CDR1 and CDR2: SGHKS and YYEKEE (reference sequence). The CDR3 protein is CASSLELAGGNEQFF. In DNA, the CDR3 is TGTGCCAGCAGCTTGGAACTAGCGGGGGGCAATGAGCAGTTCTTC. Supplemented by reference TRBV5-5 and TRBJ2-1, the full variable domain reads DAGVTQSPTHLIKTRGQQVTLRCSPISGHKSVSWYQQVLGQGPQFIFQYYEKEERGRGNFPDRFSARQFPNYSSELNVNALLLGDSALYLCASSLELAGGNEQFFGPGTRLTVL.

V usage is TRBV7-9 and J usage is TRBJ2-1, with D unclear. The length of the CDR3 is 16 residues. V was shortened by 1 base and J by 7 bases, with 17 bases between the two germline ends. Germline V gene lookup returns CDR1 SEHNR and CDR2 FQNEAQ (reference sequence). Here the CDR3 reads CASSLGAIWPGNEQFF. The CDR3 nucleotides read TGTGCCAGCAGCTTAGGGGCAATCTGGCCAGGTAATGAGCAGTTCTTC.

The chain joins TRBV19 to TRBJ2-7, with D possibly matching TRBD1 (6 bases). CDR1 and CDR2 from the germline V gene are LNHDA and SQIVND (reference sequence). This CDR3 contains 15 residues. Trimming took off 3 bases at V and 6 bases at J, with 18 bases between the two ends. The CDR3 region has the DNA TGTGCCAGTAGTATCGGTCAGGCAGGGGCAGGCGAGCAGTACTTC. It specifies CASSIGQAGAGEQYF.

This clone has a single count. V is TRBV5-1 and J is TRBJ2-1, with D hard to call. CDR1 and CDR2 (germline): SGHRS, YFSETQ. The ends were cut back, 0 bases at V and 6 bases at J, with 7 bases in the middle. This CDR3 has 13 amino acids. Here the CDR3 reads CASSLVARNEQFF. In nucleotides, the CDR3 is TGCGCCAGCAGCTTGGTGGCTCGCAATGAGCAGTTCTTC.

The genes are TRBV19 and TRBJ2-5; the match to TRBD2 covers 7 bases. CDR1 and CDR2 (germline): LNHDA, SQIVND (reference sequence). The CDR3 contains 14 residues. V lost 5 bases to trimming and J lost 6 bases; unmatched junction nucleotides: 9. CDR3 loop: CASSGLAEPKTQYF. The DNA of the CDR3 is TGTGCCAGTAGTGGCCTAGCGGAACCCAAGACCCAGTACTTC.

The genes are TRBV11-2 and TRBJ2-7, with D tentatively TRBD2 (6 bases). The V and J ends lost 6 bases and 0 bases respectively, with 18 bases between them. Germline CDR1 and CDR2: SGHAT and FQNNGV. The CDR3 consists of 16 residues. The CDR3 protein is CASSYVLAVSSYEQYF. CDR3 sequence (DNA): TGTGCCAGCAGTTACGTTTTAGCGGTTAGCTCCTACGAGCAGTACTTC.

The chain joins TRBV4-1 to TRBJ2-1; 8 bases are a match to TRBD2. Germline V gene sequence: CDR1 MGHRA, CDR2 YSYEKL. The CDR3 consists of 20 residues. V was clipped by 3 bases and J by 0 bases; unmatched bases: 16. The CDR3 coding sequence is TGCGCCAGCAGCCACCCAGTCCGGGGGGGAGCGGGAAGCTCCTACAATGAGCAGTTCTTC. It yields the protein CASSHPVRGGAGSSYNEQFF.